These 31 T cell receptor beta chains came from one sample sequenced in a study of blood T cell repertoires in COVID-19 (dated by TCRdb to 2018 to 2021). The library relied on the immunoSEQ multiplex PCR assay. Sourced from immuneACCESS, this table was stored by TCRdb with only in-frame sequences that have V and J called. A share of the clones is absent; for the studies checked, an unresolved V gene accounts for under half, and the remainder has no known explanation. The sample table holds 150,000 or so clones, of which roughly 80% were seen once. The ten largest clones capture more than 8.5% of the sample. Source material: peripheral blood. These receptors came from a woman between 45 and 60 years old with active or convalescent COVID-19.

This clone is a singleton in its sample. CDR3 sequence reads: CASSQIIGTGHSGKNEKLFF. As DNA, the CDR3 is TGCGCCAGCAGCCAAATCATCGGGACAGGCCATTCCGGGAAGAATGAAAAACTGTTTTTT. V and J are TRBV4-1 and TRBJ1-4, with 8 bases identical to TRBD1. CDR1 MGHRA and CDR2 YSYEKL come from the germline V gene. CDR3 size: 20 residues. With 2 bases clipped from V and 5 bases from J, the junction kept 19 bases outside the gene matches.

This clone was recorded once. The J gene is TRBJ2-3, the V gene TRBV11-3; TRBD2 might be the D (6 bases). Trimming cost V 5 bases and J 5 bases, with 20 bases left between them. Germline lookup yields CDR1 SGHNT and CDR2 YENEEA. The CDR3 covers 16 residues. CDR3 in amino acids: CASSRNVGGVVDTQYF. In DNA, the CDR3 is TGTGCCAGCAGCAGAAACGTCGGGGGAGTGGTAGATACGCAGTATTTT.

The rearrangement joins TRBV7-2 to TRBJ2-7; 11 bases agree with TRBD2. V lost 5 bases, J lost 3 bases, and 6 bases stayed unmatched. Germline CDR1 SGHTA, CDR2 FQGNSA. The CDR3 consists of 15 residues. In DNA, the CDR3 is TGTGCCAGCAGCCCGGGACTAGCGGAACTCTACGAGCAGTACTTC. Translating gives CASSPGLAELYEQYF.

The chain uses TRBV6-1 and TRBJ1-3; D gene uncertain. Germline V gives CDR1 MNHNS, CDR2 SASEGT. Trimming removed 0 bases at V and 3 bases at J, with 12 bases between. The CDR3 runs 16 residues. The CDR3 sequence: CASSEAIGTDGNTIYF. The CDR3 region has the DNA TGTGCCAGCAGTGAAGCTATAGGAACAGATGGAAACACCATATATTTT.

This chain links TRBV11-1 with TRBJ1-1; TRBD1 matches 8 bases. CDR3 length: 16 residues. The germline V gene has CDR1 SGHAT and CDR2 FQDESV (reference sequence). V shed 5 bases, J shed 2 bases, and the junction held 10 bases outside the gene matches. CDR3 residues: CASSQLTTGGNTEAFF. The DNA of the CDR3 is TGTGCCAGCAGCCAGTTGACAACAGGGGGAAACACTGAAGCTTTCTTT.

The rearrangement joins TRBV7-2 to TRBJ2-3; TRBD2 might be the D (6 bases). Looked up from germline, CDR1 is SGHTA and CDR2 is FQGNSA. V lost 5 bases to trimming and J lost 2 bases, with 14 bases between them. The CDR3 runs 15 residues. The CDR3 sequence is CASSPPTRPTDTQYF. The CDR3 DNA sequence: TGTGCCAGCAGCCCCCCGACTAGGCCCACAGATACGCAGTATTTT. Complete variable domain (other parts from reference TRBV7-2 and TRBJ2-3): GAGVSQSPSNKVTEKGKDVELRCDPISGHTALYWYRQSLGQGLEFLIYFQGNSAPDKSGLPSDRFSAERTGGSVSTLTIQRTQQEDSAVYLCASSPPTRPTDTQYFGPGTRLTVL.

The DNA for the CDR3 is TGTGCCAGCAGCCAAGATCGGTCCTCCCGCGAGCAGTACTTC. Translating it yields CASSQDRSSREQYF. This sequence joins TRBV4-2 and TRBJ2-7; D gene ambiguous. V lost 0 bases to trimming and J lost 6 bases, with 12 bases between them. Looked up from germline, CDR1 is LGHNA and CDR2 is YNFKEQ. The CDR3 is 14 residues long.

The chain combines TRBV29-1 with TRBJ2-3; D perhaps matches TRBD2 (6 bases). V lost 5 bases to trimming and J lost 1 base, with 13 bases between them. Germline-derived CDR1 and CDR2 are SQVTM and ANQGSEA. CDR3 length: 14 amino acids. The CDR3 DNA is TGCAGCGTTTGGAGGGATGGAGGCACAGATACGCAGTATTTT. Its protein is CSVWRDGGTDTQYF.

This sequence joins TRBV27 and TRBJ2-1; 10 bases fit TRBD1. This CDR3 contains 14 residues. Germline loops: CDR1 MNHEY, CDR2 SMNVEV (reference sequence). V gave up 6 bases and J gave up 5 bases; unmatched junction bases: 4. CDR3 DNA: TGTGCCAGCAGGGGGACAGGGGCGCACAATGAGCAGTTCTTC. Protein: CASRGTGAHNEQFF.

This clone was counted at least ten times. This chain links TRBV4-3 with TRBJ1-2; 8 bases map to TRBD1. CDR1 and CDR2 from the germline V gene are LGHNA and YSLEER. This CDR3 has 16 amino acids. Trimming cost V 0 bases and J 8 bases; bases outside gene matches: 11. The CDR3 region has the DNA TGCGCCAGCAGCCAAGAGGGACAGGCCCGCCCGGGGGGCTACACCTTC. It codes for CASSQEGQARPGGYTF.

This sequence joins TRBV19 and TRBJ1-2, with 10 nucleotides matching TRBD1. CDR1 LNHDA and CDR2 SQIVND come from the germline V gene (reference sequence). This CDR3 is built from 14 residues. V trimming: 3 bases; J trimming: 8 bases; junction bases outside the gene matches: 6. The CDR3 loop is CASSMPGTGVGYTF. The CDR3 nucleotides are TGTGCCAGTAGTATGCCCGGGACAGGGGTAGGCTACACCTTC. Variable domain in full (rest from reference TRBV19 and TRBJ1-2): DGGITQSPKYLFRKEGQNVTLSCEQNLNHDAMYWYRQDPGQGLRLIYYSQIVNDFQKGDIAEGYSVSREKKESFPLTVTSAQKNPTAFYLCASSMPGTGVGYTFGSGTRLTVV.

Details on this clone: The sample has other DNA sequences that encode this CDR3 too. The rearrangement links TRBV18 to TRBJ1-1; no clear D. V gave up 2 bases and J gave up 2 bases, with 6 bases separating them. The CDR3 extends over 13 amino acids. Looked up from germline, CDR1 is KGHSH and CDR2 is LQKENI. The CDR3 DNA reads as TGTGCCAGCTCACCAGGCAGAAACACTGAAGCTTTCTTT. Residues: CASSPGRNTEAFF.

V is TRBV24-1 and J is TRBJ1-5, with 7 bases matching TRBD1. The trim removed 5 bases at V and 7 bases at J, leaving 1 base unmatched. The CDR3 contains 12 residues. Germline CDR1 reads KGHDR; CDR2 reads SFDVKD. The CDR3: CATSAGGQPQHF. DNA of the CDR3: TGTGCCACCAGTGCAGGGGGACAGCCCCAGCATTTT.

This chain joins TRBV10-3 and TRBJ2-1; 13 bases fit TRBD2. The germline V gene has CDR1 ENHRY and CDR2 SYGVKD. The CDR3 is 15 residues long. The junction had 5 bases not matched to a gene; V was cut back by 5 bases and J by 7 bases. CDR3 sequence: CAISPGTSGKNEQFF. Written as DNA, the CDR3 is TGTGCCATCAGTCCGGGGACTAGCGGGAAAAATGAGCAGTTCTTC.

Regarding this clone: This specimen includes other DNA sequences encoding the same CDR3. V is TRBV19 and J is TRBJ1-6; no clear D. V was shortened by 6 bases and J by 0 bases, with 6 bases between the two germline ends. The CDR3 covers 14 residues. Looked up from germline, CDR1 is LNHDA and CDR2 is SQIVND (reference sequence). CDR3 region: CASRLSSYNSPLHF. DNA for the CDR3: TGTGCCAGTAGGCTGAGCTCCTATAATTCACCCCTCCACTTT.

V is TRBV11-2 and J is TRBJ1-3, with D perhaps TRBD1 (6 bases). From germline, CDR1 is SGHAT and CDR2 FQNNGV. Deletions cut 5 bases from V and 3 bases from J, with 17 bases between. This CDR3 has 16 residues. CDR3 protein: CASSDYRAKGGNTIYF. CDR3 coding DNA: TGTGCCAGCAGCGACTACAGGGCTAAAGGTGGAAACACCATATATTTT.

The chain joins TRBV3-1 (or the pseudogene TRBV3-2) to TRBJ2-1; 8 nucleotides align to TRBD1. The V segment lost 3 bases and the J segment 6 bases; nucleotides outside the gene matches: 10. The CDR3 is 16 residues long. Germline values: CDR1 LGHDT, CDR2 YNNKEL (reference sequence). CDR3 coding DNA: TGTGCCAGCAGCCAGGACGACAGGGGTCCCCTCAATGAGCAGTTCTTC. Its translation: CASSQDDRGPLNEQFF.

This chain connects TRBV11-2 to TRBJ1-6; D ambiguous. Germline CDR1 SGHAT, CDR2 FQNNGV. This CDR3 has 15 amino acids. Trimming removed 2 bases from V and 0 bases from J, with 5 bases in between. The CDR3 sequence: CASSLRSSYNSPLHF. CDR3 DNA sequence: TGTGCCAGCAGCTTACGGAGCTCCTATAATTCACCCCTCCACTTT.

The chain has TRBV19 and TRBJ1-5; D gene unclear. Trimming shortened V by 6 bases and J by 7 bases, and 13 bases separated the two germline ends. This CDR3 is 13 amino acids long. In germline, CDR1 is LNHDA, CDR2 SQIVND (reference sequence). The DNA of the CDR3 is TGTGCCAGTAGCTCAACTGAAATCCAGCCCCAGCATTTT. It encodes CASSSTEIQPQHF.

The chain links TRBV6-2 or TRBV6-3 to TRBJ1-2, with no clear D. This CDR3 contains 13 residues. CDR1 is MNHEY and CDR2 is SVGEGT in the germline V gene. Between the trimmed V and J ends, which lost 6 bases and 4 bases, there was a span of 12 bases. In DNA form, the CDR3 reads TGTGCCAGCAGCCCAACAGCCCTCTATGGCTACACCTTC. It specifies CASSPTALYGYTF.

The genes are TRBV6-5 and TRBJ2-1; D is unclear. CDR1 is MNHEY and CDR2 is SVGAGI in the germline V gene. This CDR3 comprises 15 residues. Trimming cost V 6 bases and J 0 bases, with 12 bases left between them. This CDR3 reads CASSPLGGSYNEQFF. CDR3 nucleotides: TGTGCCAGCAGCCCCCTCGGCGGCTCCTACAATGAGCAGTTCTTC.

This chain joins TRBV3-1 (or the pseudogene TRBV3-2) and TRBJ2-1; tentative D call: TRBD1 (5 bases). The CDR3 runs to 15 residues. With 7 bases removed from V and 7 bases from J, the gap between germline ends came to 20 bases. Germline CDR1 is LGHDT and CDR2 is YNNKEL (reference sequence). CDR3 amino acids: CASNLTRWGANEQFF. CDR3 nucleotides: TGTGCCAGCAACCTAACGAGATGGGGCGCGAATGAGCAGTTCTTC.

This clone appeared a single time. Relative to the germline gene, one junction end is altered; a read error may explain this. The V call is TRBV11-2, the J call TRBJ1-2; D call uncertain. In germline, CDR1 is SGHAT, CDR2 FQNNGV. This CDR3 has 12 residues. The CDR3 DNA reads as TGTGCCAGCAGCTTAGAGAACTACGGCTACACCTTC. Encoded protein: CASSLENYGYTF.

This chain joins TRBV19 and TRBJ2-7, with 11 positions matching TRBD2. Trimming removed 3 bases from V and 1 base from J; junction bases left unmatched: 5. This CDR3 region has 16 residues. Germline V gene lookup returns CDR1 LNHDA and CDR2 SQIVND (reference sequence). DNA of the CDR3: TGTGCCAGTAGTATTACTAGCGGGAGTGTTTCCTACGAGCAGTACTTC. This gives the protein CASSITSGSVSYEQYF.

The J gene is TRBJ1-1, the V gene TRBV7-9, with 7 bases that match TRBD1. The CDR3 is made up of 16 amino acids. V trimming: 5 bases; J trimming: 0 bases; junction bases outside the gene matches: 9. The germline V gene has CDR1 SEHNR and CDR2 FQNEAQ (reference sequence). The CDR3 bases are TGTGCCAGCAGCCCAGCTGGACAGGAGATGAACACTGAAGCTTTCTTT. It is translated as CASSPAGQEMNTEAFF.

This clone was counted only a few times. The J gene is TRBJ1-5, the V gene TRBV27, with D possibly TRBD1 on 6 matching bases. V shed 8 bases and J shed 0 bases, with 11 bases lying between them. The CDR3 has 14 amino acids. CDR1 is MNHEY, CDR2 SMNVEV, per germline (reference sequence). In DNA form, the CDR3 reads TGTGCCAGCGGCAGGGGCGATAGCAATCAGCCCCAGCATTTT. Its protein is CASGRGDSNQPQHF.

This chain uses TRBV28 with TRBJ2-6, with TRBD1 identical over 7 bases. Trimming took 5 bases from V and 2 from J; bases not matched to a gene: 3. Looked up from germline, CDR1 is MDHEN and CDR2 is SYDVKM. The CDR3 runs to 15 residues. The CDR3 nucleotides read TGTGCCAGCAGTGCCACAGGGGCTGGGGCCAACGTCCTGACTTTC. This sequence encodes CASSATGAGANVLTF.

The J gene is TRBJ1-4, the V gene TRBV6-5; maybe TRBD1 (5 bases). This CDR3 region has 15 residues. Trimming shortened V by 2 bases and J by 1 base, and 8 bases separated the two germline ends. Looked up from germline, CDR1 is MNHEY and CDR2 is SVGAGI. The CDR3 loop reads CASSYGDRTNEKLFF. The CDR3 DNA follows: TGTGCCAGCAGTTACGGAGACAGAACTAATGAAAAACTGTTTTTT.

For the CDR3, the DNA is TGTGCCAGCAGCCAAGGGAGAGGAGGGGAGACCCAGTACTTC. It is translated as CASSQGRGGETQYF. The chain recombines TRBV3-1 (or the pseudogene TRBV3-2) with TRBJ2-5; tentative D call: TRBD2 (6 bases). Trimming took 1 base from V and 5 from J, leaving 11 bases between them. The length of the CDR3 is 14 residues. Looked up from germline, CDR1 is LGHDT and CDR2 is YNNKEL (reference sequence).

This chain uses TRBV23-1 with TRBJ2-5; 12 bases align to TRBD2. TRBV23-1 is classed as an ORF, of uncertain function. This CDR3 spans 17 amino acids. The trim removed 2 bases at V and 2 bases at J, leaving 6 bases unmatched. CDR3 in amino acids: CASSQASGGARQETQYF. The DNA for the CDR3 is TGCGCCAGCAGTCAAGCTAGCGGGGGGGCGAGGCAAGAGACCCAGTACTTC.

The rearrangement joins TRBV7-2 to TRBJ2-7; a weak D match, TRBD2 (5 bases). V was clipped by 5 bases and J by 6 bases, with 14 bases between them. Germline V gene sequence: CDR1 SGHTA, CDR2 FQGNSA. There are 13 residues in the CDR3. CDR3 nucleotides: TGTGCCAGCAGCCGGACTTGGGTGAGCGAGCAGTACTTC. It codes for CASSRTWVSEQYF.